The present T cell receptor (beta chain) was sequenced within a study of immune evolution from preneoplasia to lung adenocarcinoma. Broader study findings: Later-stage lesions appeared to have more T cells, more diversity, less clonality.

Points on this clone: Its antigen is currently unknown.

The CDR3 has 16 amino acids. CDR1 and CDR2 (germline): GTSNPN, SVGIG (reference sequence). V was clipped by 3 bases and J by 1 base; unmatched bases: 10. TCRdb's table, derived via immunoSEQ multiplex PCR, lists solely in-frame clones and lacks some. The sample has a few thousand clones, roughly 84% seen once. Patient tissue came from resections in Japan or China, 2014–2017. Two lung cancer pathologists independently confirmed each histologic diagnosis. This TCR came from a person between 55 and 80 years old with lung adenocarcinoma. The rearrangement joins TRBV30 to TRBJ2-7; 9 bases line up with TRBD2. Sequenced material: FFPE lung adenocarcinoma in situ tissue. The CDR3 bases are TGTGCCTGGAGCGAACAAGGGACTAGCTGGTCCTACGAGCAGTACTTC. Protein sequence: CAWSEQGTSWSYEQYF. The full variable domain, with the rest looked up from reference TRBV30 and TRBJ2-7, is SQTIHQWPATLVQPVGSPLSLECTVEGTSNPNLYWYRQAAGRGLQLLFYSVGIGQISSEVPQNLSASRPQDRQFILSSKKLLLSDSGFYLCAWSEQGTSWSYEQYFGPGTRLTVT.